The source of this TCR beta chain is a study of blood T cell repertoires in COVID-19. Across the study: Material from acute and convalescent COVID-19 was sourced from the United States, Italy and Spain. From T cells, B-cell-depleted T cells, or PBMCs came the material, which was cDNA or gDNA.

In the original analysis: Nucleated cell counts were estimated from reference gene primer amplification. Generated by immunoSEQ multiplex PCR, the TCRdb table keeps only in-frame clones and is missing some. V, J and clone size were drawn from that table, and D and trimming were deduced from the DNA. The table has roughly 79,000 clones, roughly 84% seen once. The source of this sequence is a man between 50 and 59 years old with acute or convalescent COVID-19. The sequencing sample was made of peripheral blood.

This chain's CDR3 is CASSKGGAGNEQFF. Written as DNA, the CDR3 is TGTGCCAGTAGTAAAGGGGGCGCAGGGAATGAGCAGTTCTTC. This chain links TRBV19 with TRBJ2-1; the match to TRBD1 covers 7 bases. Germline V gene sequence: CDR1 LNHDA, CDR2 SQIVND (reference sequence). V was clipped by 4 bases and J by 7 bases; unmatched bases: 7. The CDR3 covers 14 residues. The variable domain in full, completed from reference TRBV19 and TRBJ2-1, reads DGGITQSPKYLFRKEGQNVTLSCEQNLNHDAMYWYRQDPGQGLRLIYYSQIVNDFQKGDIAEGYSVSREKKESFPLTVTSAQKNPTAFYLCASSKGGAGNEQFFGPGTRLTVL.